Sequencing of this T cell receptor beta chain was carried out in a study of T-cell reconstitution after alpha-beta-depleted transplantation in children. Study-wide results and caveats: Several hundred rapidly expanded clones from non-depleted graft cells reportedly supplied alpha-beta T cells about two months post-transplant.

On this clonotype: Its antigen is undetermined.

V lost 2 bases and J lost 7; bases outside the gene matches: 5. Germline CDR1 reads DFQATT; CDR2 reads SNEGSKA (reference sequence). This CDR3 has 14 amino acids. Unique molecular identifiers tagged the TCRbeta library. One entry per CDR3 protein, called by TCRdb with MiXCR from the PCR reads. The sample holds some 830,000 distinct CDR3 sequences, about 16% seen once. This TCR was sampled from a male patient between 10 and 17 years old who had a stem cell transplant for acute lymphoblastic leukemia, so the T cells may come from the graft donor. The sequenced sample was PBMCs, mostly from graft donor cells, obtained 360 days after TCRalphabeta/CD19-depleted stem cell transplant. The chain is built from TRBV20-1 and TRBJ2-1; 10 bases are a match to TRBD2. CDR3 nucleotides: TGCAGTGCTAGACCACTAGCGGGATTGAATGAGCAGTTCTTC. Protein sequence: CSARPLAGLNEQFF.